One T cell receptor (beta chain) is described in this entry. This CDR3 has 13 amino acids. The V and J ends lost 8 bases and 7 bases respectively, with 14 bases between them. Looked up from germline, CDR1 is SGHNT and CDR2 is YENEEA. This entry is derived from a study of blood T cell repertoires in COVID-19. Across the whole study: COVID-19 samples collected from the United States, Italy and Spain covered acute and convalescent phases.

TCRdb's table, derived via immunoSEQ multiplex PCR, lists solely in-frame clones and lacks some. Of fewer than 450,000 clones listed, about 91% are singletons. While infection was still active, Seattle patients were enrolled and then followed longitudinally. The source material was peripheral blood. The receptor's source is a woman aged 50 to 65 with COVID-19, enrolled during active disease. The V gene is TRBV11-3, the J gene TRBJ2-2, with D possibly TRBD2 on 6 matching bases. CDR3 residues: CASSGTGGGELFF. CDR3 nucleotides: TGTGCCAGCTCCGGGACCGGGGGCGGGGAGCTGTTTTTT. The full variable domain, its missing parts supplied by reference TRBV11-3 and TRBJ2-2, is EAGVVQSPRYKIIEKKQPVAFWCNPISGHNTLYWYLQNLGQGPELLIRYENEEAVDDSQLPKDRFSAERLKGVDSTLKIQPAELGDSAVYLCASSGTGGGELFFGEGSRLTVL.